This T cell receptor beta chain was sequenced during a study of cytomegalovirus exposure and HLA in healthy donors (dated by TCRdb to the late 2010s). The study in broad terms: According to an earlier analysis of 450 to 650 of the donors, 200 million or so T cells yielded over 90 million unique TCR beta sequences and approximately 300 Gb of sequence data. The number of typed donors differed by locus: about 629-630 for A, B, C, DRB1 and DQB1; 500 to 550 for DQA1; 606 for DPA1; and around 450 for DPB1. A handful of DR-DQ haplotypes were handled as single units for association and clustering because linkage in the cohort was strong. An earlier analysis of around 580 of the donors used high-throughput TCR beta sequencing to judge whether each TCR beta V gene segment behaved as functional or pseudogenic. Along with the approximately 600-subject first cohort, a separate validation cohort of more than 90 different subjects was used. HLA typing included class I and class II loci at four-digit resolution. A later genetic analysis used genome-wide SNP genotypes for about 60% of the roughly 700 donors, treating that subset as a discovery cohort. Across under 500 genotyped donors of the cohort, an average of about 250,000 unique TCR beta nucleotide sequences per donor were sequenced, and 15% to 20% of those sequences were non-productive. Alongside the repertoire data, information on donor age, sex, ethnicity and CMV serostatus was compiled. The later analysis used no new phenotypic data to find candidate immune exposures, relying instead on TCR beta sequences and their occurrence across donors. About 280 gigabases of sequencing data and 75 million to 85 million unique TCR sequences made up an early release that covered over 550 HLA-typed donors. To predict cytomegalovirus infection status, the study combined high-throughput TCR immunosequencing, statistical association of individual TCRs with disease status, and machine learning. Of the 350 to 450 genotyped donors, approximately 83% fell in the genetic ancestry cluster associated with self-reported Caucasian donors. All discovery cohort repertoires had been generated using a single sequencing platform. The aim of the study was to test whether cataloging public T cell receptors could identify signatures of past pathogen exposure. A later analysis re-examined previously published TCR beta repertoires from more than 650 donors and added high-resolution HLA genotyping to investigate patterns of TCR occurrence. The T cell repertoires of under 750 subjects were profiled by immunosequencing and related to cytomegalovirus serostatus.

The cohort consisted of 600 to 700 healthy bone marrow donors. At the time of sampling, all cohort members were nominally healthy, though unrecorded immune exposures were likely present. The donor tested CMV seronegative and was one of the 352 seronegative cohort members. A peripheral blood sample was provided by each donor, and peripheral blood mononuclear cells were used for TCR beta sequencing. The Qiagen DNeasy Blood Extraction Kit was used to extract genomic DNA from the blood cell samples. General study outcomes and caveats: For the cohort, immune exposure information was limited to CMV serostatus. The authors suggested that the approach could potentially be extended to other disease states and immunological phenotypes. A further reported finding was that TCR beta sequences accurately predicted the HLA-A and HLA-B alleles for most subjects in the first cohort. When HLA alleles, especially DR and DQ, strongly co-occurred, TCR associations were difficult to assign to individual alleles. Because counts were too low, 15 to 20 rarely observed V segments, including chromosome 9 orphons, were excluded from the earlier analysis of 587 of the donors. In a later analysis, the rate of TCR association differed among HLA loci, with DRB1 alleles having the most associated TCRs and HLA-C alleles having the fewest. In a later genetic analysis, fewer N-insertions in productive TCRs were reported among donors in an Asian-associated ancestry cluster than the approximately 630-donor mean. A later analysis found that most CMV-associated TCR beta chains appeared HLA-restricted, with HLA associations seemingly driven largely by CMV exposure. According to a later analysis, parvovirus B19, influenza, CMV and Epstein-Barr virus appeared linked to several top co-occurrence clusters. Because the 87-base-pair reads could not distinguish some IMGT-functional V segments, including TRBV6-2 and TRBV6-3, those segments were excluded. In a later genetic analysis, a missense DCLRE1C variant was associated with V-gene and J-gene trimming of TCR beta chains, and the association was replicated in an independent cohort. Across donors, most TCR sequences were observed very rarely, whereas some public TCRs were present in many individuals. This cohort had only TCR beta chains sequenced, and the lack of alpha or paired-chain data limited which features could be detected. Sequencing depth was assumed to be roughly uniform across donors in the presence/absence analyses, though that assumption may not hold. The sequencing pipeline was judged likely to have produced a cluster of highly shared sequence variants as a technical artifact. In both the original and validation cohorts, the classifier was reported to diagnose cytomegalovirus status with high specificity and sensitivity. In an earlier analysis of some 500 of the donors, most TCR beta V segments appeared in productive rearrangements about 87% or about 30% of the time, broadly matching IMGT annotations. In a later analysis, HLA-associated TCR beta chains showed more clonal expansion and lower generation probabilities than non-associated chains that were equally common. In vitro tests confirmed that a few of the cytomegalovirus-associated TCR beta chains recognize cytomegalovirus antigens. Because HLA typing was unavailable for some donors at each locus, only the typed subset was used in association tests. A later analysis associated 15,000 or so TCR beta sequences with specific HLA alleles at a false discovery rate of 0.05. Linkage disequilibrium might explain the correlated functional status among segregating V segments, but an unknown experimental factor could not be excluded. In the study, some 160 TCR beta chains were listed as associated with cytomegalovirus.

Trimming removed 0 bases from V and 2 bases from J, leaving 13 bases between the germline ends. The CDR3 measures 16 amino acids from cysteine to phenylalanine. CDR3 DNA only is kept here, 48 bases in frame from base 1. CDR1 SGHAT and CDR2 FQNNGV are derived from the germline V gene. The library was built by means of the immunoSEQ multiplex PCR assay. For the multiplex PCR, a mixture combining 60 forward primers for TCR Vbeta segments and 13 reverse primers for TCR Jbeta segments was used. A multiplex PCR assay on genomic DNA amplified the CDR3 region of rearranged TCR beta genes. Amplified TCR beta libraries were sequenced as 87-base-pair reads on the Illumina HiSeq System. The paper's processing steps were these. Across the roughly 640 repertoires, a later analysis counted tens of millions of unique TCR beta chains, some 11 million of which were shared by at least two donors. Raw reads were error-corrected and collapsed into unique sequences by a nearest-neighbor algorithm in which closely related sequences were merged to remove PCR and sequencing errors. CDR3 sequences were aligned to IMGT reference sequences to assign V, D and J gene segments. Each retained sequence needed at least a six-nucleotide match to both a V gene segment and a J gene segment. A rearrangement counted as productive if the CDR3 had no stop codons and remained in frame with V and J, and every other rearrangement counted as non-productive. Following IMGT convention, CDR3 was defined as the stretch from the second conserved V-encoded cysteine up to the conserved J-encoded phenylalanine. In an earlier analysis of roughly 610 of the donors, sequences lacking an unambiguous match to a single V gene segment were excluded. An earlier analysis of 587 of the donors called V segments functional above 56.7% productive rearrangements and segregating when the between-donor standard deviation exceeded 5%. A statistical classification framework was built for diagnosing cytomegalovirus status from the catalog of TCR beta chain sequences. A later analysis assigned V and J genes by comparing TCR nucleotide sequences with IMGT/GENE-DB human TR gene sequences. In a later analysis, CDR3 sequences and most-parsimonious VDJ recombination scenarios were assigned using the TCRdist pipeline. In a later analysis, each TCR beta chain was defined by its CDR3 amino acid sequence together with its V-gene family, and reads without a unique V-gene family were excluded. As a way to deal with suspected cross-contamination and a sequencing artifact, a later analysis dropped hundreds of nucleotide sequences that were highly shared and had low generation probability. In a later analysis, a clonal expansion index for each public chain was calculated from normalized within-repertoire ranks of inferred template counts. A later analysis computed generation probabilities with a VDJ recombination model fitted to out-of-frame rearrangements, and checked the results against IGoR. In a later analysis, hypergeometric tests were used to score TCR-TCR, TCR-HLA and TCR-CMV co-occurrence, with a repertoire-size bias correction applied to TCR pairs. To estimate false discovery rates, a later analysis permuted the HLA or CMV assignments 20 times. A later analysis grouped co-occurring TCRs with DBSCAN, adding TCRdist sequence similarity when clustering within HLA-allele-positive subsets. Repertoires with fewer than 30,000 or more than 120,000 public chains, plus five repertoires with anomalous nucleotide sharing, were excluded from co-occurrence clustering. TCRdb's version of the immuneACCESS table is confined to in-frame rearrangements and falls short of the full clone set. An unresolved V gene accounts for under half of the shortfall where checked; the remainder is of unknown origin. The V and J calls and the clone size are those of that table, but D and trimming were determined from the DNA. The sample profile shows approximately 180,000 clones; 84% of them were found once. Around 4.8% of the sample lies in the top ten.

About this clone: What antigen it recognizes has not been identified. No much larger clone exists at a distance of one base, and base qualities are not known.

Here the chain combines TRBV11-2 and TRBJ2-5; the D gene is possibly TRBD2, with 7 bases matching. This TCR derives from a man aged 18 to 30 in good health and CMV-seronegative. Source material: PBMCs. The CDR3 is CASSLELGGLQETQYF. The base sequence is TGTGCCAGCAGCTTAGAACTCGGGGGGCTACAAGAGACCCAGTACTTC. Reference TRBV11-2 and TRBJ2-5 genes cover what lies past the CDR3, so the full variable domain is EAGVAQSPRYKIIEKRQSVAFWCNPISGHATLYWYQQILGQGPKLLIQFQNNGVVDDSQLPKDRFSAERLKGVDSTLKIQPAKLEDSAVYLCASSLELGGLQETQYFGPGTRLLVL.